The 20 T cell receptor beta chains reported below all come from one sample, sequenced in a study of Graves' ophthalmopathy and Graves' hyperthyroidism. RNA transcripts served as template for amplifying TCR beta CDR3 sequences. In the first round, RT-PCR was carried out with HTBI primers, and a multiplex PCR formed the second round. In TCRdb, the multiplex PCR reads were re-called with MiXCR into one record per CDR3 protein. The table lists more than 1,000,000 distinct CDR3 sequences, around a third of them singletons. Source material: peripheral blood or thyroid tissue (not recorded which). These receptors were obtained from an adult man with Graves' hyperthyroidism.

With respect to this clonotype: One junction end does not reproduce the germline sequence, and a read error may be involved. The chain links TRBV7-9 to TRBJ1-1, with D possibly TRBD1 on 5 matching bases. CDR3 length: 14 amino acids. Germline V CDR1 and CDR2: SEHNR, FQNEAQ (reference sequence). Written as DNA, the CDR3 is TGTGCCAGTACCCCACGGGGGTTTGGCACTGAAGCCTTCTTT. Amino acid sequence: CASTPRGFGTEAFF.

This clonotype was recorded at least ten times. In nucleotides, the CDR3 is TGCAGCGTTGAAACTAGCGGGACCGAGCAGTACTTC. It is translated as CSVETSGTEQYF. The chain has TRBV29-1 and TRBJ2-7; 10 bases align to TRBD2. Per the germline V gene, CDR1 is SQVTM and CDR2 is ANQGSEA. The CDR3 has 12 residues. After removal of 2 bases from V and 6 bases from J, the junction contained 1 base not matched to a gene.

This chain connects TRBV18 to TRBJ2-5; D may be TRBD2 (7 bases). The CDR3 has 14 residues. Germline-derived CDR1 and CDR2 are KGHSH and LQKENI. Deletions cut 2 bases from V and 5 bases from J, with 12 bases between. In DNA form, the CDR3 reads TGTGCCAGCTCACCATCGGGGGGCCCGGAGACCCAGTACTTC. As protein: CASSPSGGPETQYF. The full variable domain, its missing parts supplied by reference TRBV18 and TRBJ2-5, is NAGVMQNPRHLVRRRGQEARLRCSPMKGHSHVYWYRQLPEEGLKFMVYLQKENIIDESGMPKERFSAEFPKEGPSILRIQQVVRGDSAAYFCASSPSGGPETQYFGPGTRLLVL.

There are a few counts of this clonotype. The rearrangement joins TRBV20-1 to TRBJ1-3, with 7 bases aligning to TRBD1. This CDR3 spans 16 amino acids. J was trimmed by 1 base and V by 0 bases; bases with no gene match: 6. Germline V CDR1 and CDR2: DFQATT, SNEGSKA (reference sequence). The CDR3 loop is CSARDYRGQSGNTIYF. As DNA, the CDR3 is TGCAGTGCTAGAGATTACAGGGGACAATCTGGAAACACCATATATTTT.

The gene calls are TRBV20-1 and TRBJ2-7; TRBD1 aligns across 9 bases. The CDR3 totals 13 residues. In germline, CDR1 is DFQATT, CDR2 SNEGSKA (reference sequence). V lost 6 bases, J lost 4 bases, and 7 bases stayed unmatched. The CDR3 spells CSARQGGAYEQYF. The CDR3 DNA sequence: TGCAGTGCCCGACAGGGGGGAGCATACGAGCAGTACTTC.

This clonotype was seen many times. The chain joins TRBV4-3 to TRBJ1-2; 7 nucleotides agree with TRBD1. This CDR3 region has 15 residues. V was clipped by 3 bases and J by 1 base; unmatched bases: 5. The germline CDR1 and CDR2 sequences are LGHNA and YSLEER. The CDR3 DNA is TGCGCCAGCAGCCAGACGGGACAGCTTAACTATGGCTACACCTTC. Translating gives CASSQTGQLNYGYTF.

This clonotype was observed many times. The chain couples TRBV29-1 to TRBJ1-2, with 9 bases aligning to TRBD1. Germline-derived CDR1 and CDR2 are SQVTM and ANQGSEA. V lost 7 bases, J lost 7 bases, and 7 bases stayed unmatched. The CDR3 runs to 12 residues. The CDR3 protein is CSAPQGARGYTF. The CDR3 bases are TGCAGCGCGCCACAGGGGGCGCGTGGCTACACCTTC.

A note on this clonotype: A much larger clone sits a single nucleotide away, making a read error possible. This chain joins TRBV5-1 and TRBJ1-2, with D possibly matching TRBD1 (6 bases). Germline V gene sequence: CDR1 SGHRS, CDR2 YFSETQ. CDR3 length: 14 amino acids. The CDR3 DNA is TGCGCCAGCAGCTTTAACGGACAGATTTCTGGCCACACCTTC. Translation gives CASSFNGQISGHTF.

The J gene is TRBJ2-7, the V gene TRBV6-5, with 13 bases lining up with TRBD2. In germline, CDR1 is MNHEY, CDR2 SVGAGI. This CDR3 contains 15 residues. V was clipped by 7 bases and J by 6 bases; unmatched bases: 9. The CDR3 reads CASTVGGTSGIEQYF. CDR3 nucleotides: TGTGCCAGCACCGTGGGAGGGACTAGCGGGATCGAGCAGTACTTC.

This clonotype was observed a few times. The rearrangement links TRBV4-1 to TRBJ1-4, with D tentatively TRBD1 (5 bases). Per germline, CDR1 MGHRA and CDR2 YSYEKL. The CDR3 spans 16 residues. V was shortened by 4 bases and J by 5 bases, with 17 bases between the two germline ends. CDR3 nucleotides: TGCGCCAGCAGCCCCCGGGAGAACAGGTGGAATGAAAAACTGTTTTTT. Residues: CASSPRENRWNEKLFF.

This sequence joins TRBV7-9 and TRBJ1-3; tentative D call: TRBD1 (5 bases). V lost 1 base, J lost 4 bases, and 11 bases lay in between. The CDR3 runs 15 residues. Germline V gene data show CDR1 as SEHNR and CDR2 as FQNEAQ (reference sequence). The CDR3 spells CASSLGWGSGNTIYF. The CDR3 nucleotides are TGTGCCAGCAGCTTAGGTTGGGGCTCAGGAAACACCATATATTTT.

As to this clonotype: With a much larger clone just one base away, this may be a read error. This chain uses TRBV7-9 with TRBJ2-7; D is perhaps TRBD1 (6 bases). Germline V lookup: CDR1 SEHNR, CDR2 FQNEAQ (reference sequence). The CDR3 is 15 residues long. CDR3: CASILVSGEGHEQYF. The CDR3 bases are TGTGCCAGCATCTTAGTCTCAGGGGAAGGGCACGAGCAGTACTTC. Filled out from reference TRBV7-9 and TRBJ2-7, the complete variable domain reads DTGVSQNPRHKITKRGQNVTFRCDPISEHNRLYWYRQTLGQGPEFLTYFQNEAQLEKSRLLSDRFSAERPKGSFSTLEIQRTEQGDSAMYLCASILVSGEGHEQYFGPGTRLTVT.

About this clonotype: Since a much larger clone is just one base distant, this may be a read error. The chain couples TRBV20-1 to TRBJ2-7, with D perhaps TRBD2 (6 bases). In germline, CDR1 is DFQATT, CDR2 SNEGSKA (reference sequence). This CDR3 has 11 residues. CDR3 in DNA: TGCAGTGCATGGGTGGTACGGGAGCAGTGCTTC. Amino acid sequence: CSAWVVREQCF.

This clonotype came up a few times. This chain connects TRBV6-6 to TRBJ2-5; D may correspond to TRBD1 or TRBD2 (6 bases each). The CDR3 is 14 amino acids. V gave up 0 bases and J gave up 5 bases, with 10 bases separating them. Germline values: CDR1 MNHNY, CDR2 SVGAGI (reference sequence). Here the CDR3 DNA reads TGTGCCAGCAGTTACTCGAGGGGGGACGAGACCCAGTACTTC. This encodes CASSYSRGDETQYF.

The chain joins TRBV12-3 or TRBV12-4 to TRBJ1-5; D is possibly TRBD1 (6 bases). Trimming stripped 4 bases from V and 1 base from J, with 11 bases between. There are 15 residues in the CDR3. The CDR3 loop reads CASSYSGASNQPQHF. As DNA, the CDR3 is TGTGCCAGCAGTTACTCGGGGGCAAGCAATCAGCCCCAGCATTTT.

This clonotype was seen at least ten times. The V call is TRBV7-8, the J call TRBJ2-7; the D gene could be TRBD1 or TRBD2 (5 bases each). This CDR3 comprises 14 residues. V was cut by 5 bases and J by 2 bases, with 13 bases left in between. Germline CDR1 is SGHVS and CDR2 is FQNEAQ. The CDR3 DNA is TGTGCCAGCAGCGAGACGGGGCCAACCTACGAGCAGTACTTC. Translation gives CASSETGPTYEQYF.

This clonotype was seen many times. The chain recombines TRBV29-1 with TRBJ1-4; no definite D call. CDR1 is SQVTM and CDR2 is ANQGSEA in the germline V gene. The CDR3 totals 11 residues. Between the trimmed V and J ends, which lost 8 bases and 7 bases, there was a span of 11 bases. CDR3 DNA sequence: TGCAGCACGACCCGGGGTGAAAAACTGTTTTTT. This gives the protein CSTTRGEKLFF.

This clonotype was counted many times. The chain has TRBV19 and TRBJ1-5, with 7 nucleotides matching TRBD1. This CDR3 comprises 13 residues. V was clipped by 11 bases and J by 3 bases; unmatched bases: 7. Germline V lookup: CDR1 LNHDA, CDR2 SQIVND (reference sequence). CDR3 residues: CAASRGLNQPQHF. CDR3 in DNA: TGTGCCGCCAGTAGGGGGCTCAATCAGCCCCAGCATTTT.

This clonotype was seen at least ten times. The V call is TRBV5-1, the J call TRBJ2-7; no reliable D call. The CDR3 is 14 residues long. Per germline, CDR1 SGHRS and CDR2 YFSETQ. Trimming pared 1 base from V and 3 bases from J, leaving 11 bases between. CDR3 amino acids: CASSLYPGDYEQYF. The CDR3 DNA sequence: TGCGCCAGCAGCTTGTATCCTGGCGACTACGAGCAGTACTTC.

This clonotype has ten or more counts. This rearrangement joins TRBV4-1 to TRBJ1-6; D might be TRBD1 (5 bases). Germline values: CDR1 MGHRA, CDR2 YSYEKL. Trimming left V 0 bases short and J 15 bases short, with 15 bases between. CDR3 length: 14 residues. CDR3 protein: CASSQDPTAYVLHF. CDR3 nucleotide sequence: TGCGCCAGCAGCCAAGACCCGACAGCCTATGTCCTCCACTTT.